The sequence of this T cell receptor beta chain was determined in a study of T cells in Graves' hyperthyroidism and ophthalmopathy. General study results and limits: Ophthalmopathy cases were set apart from stable hyperthyroidism by a 13 V-J model.

The junction had 15 bases not matched to a gene; V was cut back by 11 bases and J by 3 bases. The CDR3 is 16 residues long. In germline, CDR1 is ENHRY, CDR2 SYGVKD. This clonotype was recorded many times. The antigen is not known. Using RNA transcripts as the source, TCR beta CDR3 regions were amplified. In the first-round RT-PCR of the TCR CDR3, the HTBI primer set was used. TCRdb called the multiplex PCR reads again in MiXCR, with one record for every CDR3 protein. Of around 450,000 distinct CDR3 sequences in the sample, about 15% were seen once. The TCR originated in a woman between 18 and 29 years old with Graves' hyperthyroidism. The sample consisted of blood. V and J are TRBV10-3 and TRBJ1-5, with 8 positions matching TRBD1. CDR3 residues: CAYCQGAITLNQPQHF. The CDR3, as DNA: TGTGCCTATTGTCAGGGGGCCATAACACTCAATCAGCCCCAGCATTTT.